This T cell receptor (beta chain) is from a study of blood T cell repertoires in COVID-19. Study-wide background: The United States, Italy and Spain provided the acute and convalescent COVID-19 samples. T cells, B-cell-depleted T cells, or PBMCs provided the cDNA or gDNA that served as material.

The method was immunoSEQ multiplex PCR; TCRdb's version includes in-frame clones alone and lacks a portion of them. The table shows approximately 260,000 clones, with 82% occurring only once. The sequenced material came from peripheral blood. The clonotype originates from a woman of 80 years or more with active or convalescent COVID-19.

The CDR3 sequence is CATSETGGHYEQYF. The CDR3 nucleotides are TGCGCCACCAGTGAGACGGGGGGGCACTACGAGCAGTACTTC. The chain couples TRBV5-1 to TRBJ2-7; 8 positions match TRBD2. The CDR3 has 14 residues. The ends lost 9 bases at V and 3 bases at J; junction bases unmatched: 11. Germline V gene lookup returns CDR1 SGHRS and CDR2 YFSETQ.